This is a list of T cell receptor beta chains from one sample in a study of vaccination and CD4 T cells after COVID-19. What these receptors recognize is not known. TCRdb re-derived calls from the PCR reads in MiXCR, one entry per CDR3 protein. The sample holds approximately 10,000 distinct CDR3 sequences, around a third seen once. Sequenced material: CD4+ T cells from blood, cultured in vitro. These receptors were collected from a human donor in good health. The conserved cysteine and the conserved F or W are not part of the CDR3 here.

>TRBV20-1|TRBJ2-4
SAKAGTGKNIQY
>TRBV5-1|TRBJ2-1
ASSLSSGYGEQF
>TRBV7-2|TRBJ2-1
ASSSSFTGSYNEQF
>TRBV20-1|TRBJ2-7
RGLAEASYEQY
>TRBV20-1|TRBJ2-3
SAREPSGPSYTTDTQY
>TRBV7-6|TRBJ2-5
ASSRLAGGEGYQETQY
>TRBV6-5|TRBJ2-2
ASSSGLLNTGELF
>TRBV9|TRBJ1-2
ASSLGGEIYGYT
>TRBV10-3|TRBJ1-1
AISATGNTEAF
>TRBV7-7|TRBJ1-4
ASSRRLGEKLF
>TRBV21-1|TRBJ1-1
ASSKGTGPHTEAF
>TRBV6-2/TRBV6-3|TRBJ2-3
ASFIPGGTDTQY
>TRBV5-8|TRBJ1-5
ASSWIVRVNSNQPQH
>TRBV7-2|TRBJ2-5
ASSSYGQRETQY
>TRBV6-1|TRBJ2-1
ASSQRLAGGVKRGYEQF
>TRBV5-4|TRBJ1-5
ASSRDSGQPQH
>TRBV19|TRBJ2-7
ASSILNGPYEQY
>TRBV7-9|TRBJ1-6
ASSSDPLPPYNSPLH